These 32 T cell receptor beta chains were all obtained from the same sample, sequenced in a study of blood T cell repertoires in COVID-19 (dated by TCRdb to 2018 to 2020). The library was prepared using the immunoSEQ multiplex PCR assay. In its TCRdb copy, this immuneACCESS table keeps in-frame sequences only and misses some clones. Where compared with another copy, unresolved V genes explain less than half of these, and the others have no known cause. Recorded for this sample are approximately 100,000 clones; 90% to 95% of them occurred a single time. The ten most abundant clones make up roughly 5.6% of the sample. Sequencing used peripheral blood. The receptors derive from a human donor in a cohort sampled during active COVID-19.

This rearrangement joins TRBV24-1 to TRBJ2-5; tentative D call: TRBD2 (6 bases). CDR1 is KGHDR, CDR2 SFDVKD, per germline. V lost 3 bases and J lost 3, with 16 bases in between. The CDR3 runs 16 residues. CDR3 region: CATSDGVGDWEETQYF. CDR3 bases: TGTGCCACCAGTGATGGGGTTGGGGACTGGGAAGAGACCCAGTACTTC.

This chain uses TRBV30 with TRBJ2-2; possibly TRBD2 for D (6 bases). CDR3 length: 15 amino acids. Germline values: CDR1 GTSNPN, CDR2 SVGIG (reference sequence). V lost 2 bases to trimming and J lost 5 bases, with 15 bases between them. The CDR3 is CAWSLGAGLTGELFF. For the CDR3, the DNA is TGTGCCTGGAGTCTAGGGGCGGGATTAACCGGGGAGCTGTTTTTT.

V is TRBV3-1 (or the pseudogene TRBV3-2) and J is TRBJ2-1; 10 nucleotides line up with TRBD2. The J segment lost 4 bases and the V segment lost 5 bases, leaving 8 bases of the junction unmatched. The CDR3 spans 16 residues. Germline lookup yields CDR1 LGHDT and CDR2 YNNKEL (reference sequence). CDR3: CASSYSGTSAYNEQFF. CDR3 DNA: TGTGCCAGCAGCTATTCCGGGACTAGCGCATACAATGAGCAGTTCTTC.

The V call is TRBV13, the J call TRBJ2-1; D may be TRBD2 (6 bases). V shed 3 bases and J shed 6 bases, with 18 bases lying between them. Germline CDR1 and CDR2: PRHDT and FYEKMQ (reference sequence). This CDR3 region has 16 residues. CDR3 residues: CASSFPSGPGTNEQFF. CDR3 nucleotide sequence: TGTGCCAGCAGCTTTCCCAGCGGGCCGGGCACCAATGAGCAGTTCTTC.

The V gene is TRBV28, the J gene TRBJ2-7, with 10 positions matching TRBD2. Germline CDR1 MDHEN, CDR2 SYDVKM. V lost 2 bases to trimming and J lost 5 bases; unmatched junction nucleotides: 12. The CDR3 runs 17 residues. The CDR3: CASSLRTAGGPTDEQYF. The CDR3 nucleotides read TGTGCCAGCAGTTTAAGGACAGCGGGAGGGCCGACAGACGAGCAGTACTTC.

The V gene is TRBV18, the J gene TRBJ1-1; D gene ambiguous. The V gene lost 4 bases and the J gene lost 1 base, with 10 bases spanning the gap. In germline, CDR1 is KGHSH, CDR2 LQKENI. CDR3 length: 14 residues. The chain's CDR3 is CASSRSQENTEAFF. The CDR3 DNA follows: TGTGCCAGCTCACGATCTCAGGAGAACACTGAAGCTTTCTTT.

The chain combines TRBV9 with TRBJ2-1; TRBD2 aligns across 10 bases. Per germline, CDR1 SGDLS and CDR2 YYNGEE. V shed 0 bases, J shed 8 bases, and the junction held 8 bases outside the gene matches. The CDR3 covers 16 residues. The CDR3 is CASSVGSSGGLYEQFF. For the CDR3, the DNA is TGTGCCAGCAGCGTAGGATCTAGCGGGGGTCTCTATGAGCAGTTCTTC.

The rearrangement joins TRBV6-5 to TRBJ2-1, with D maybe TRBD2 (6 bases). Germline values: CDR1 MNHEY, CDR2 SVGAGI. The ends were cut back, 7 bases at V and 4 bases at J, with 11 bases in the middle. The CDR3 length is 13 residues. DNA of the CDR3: TGTGCCAGCAAGCCGGGGGTTTACAATGAGCAGTTCTTC. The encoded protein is CASKPGVYNEQFF.

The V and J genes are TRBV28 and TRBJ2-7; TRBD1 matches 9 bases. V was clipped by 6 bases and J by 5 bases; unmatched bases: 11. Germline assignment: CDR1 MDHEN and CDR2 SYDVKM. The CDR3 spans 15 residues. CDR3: CASSLRPGQGNEQYF. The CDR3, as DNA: TGTGCCAGCAGCCTACGACCGGGACAGGGAAACGAGCAGTACTTC.

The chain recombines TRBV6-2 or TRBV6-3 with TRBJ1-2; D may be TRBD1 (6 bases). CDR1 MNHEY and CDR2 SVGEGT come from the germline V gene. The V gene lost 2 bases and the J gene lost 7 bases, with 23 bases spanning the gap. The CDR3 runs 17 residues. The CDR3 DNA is TGTGCCAGCAGTTACACACCGACTAAGCCGACAGGACGTGGCTACACCTTC. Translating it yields CASSYTPTKPTGRGYTF.

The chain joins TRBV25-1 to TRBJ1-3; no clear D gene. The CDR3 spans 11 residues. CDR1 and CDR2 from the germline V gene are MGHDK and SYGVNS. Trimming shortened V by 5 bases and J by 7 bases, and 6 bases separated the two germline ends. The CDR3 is CASSLQNTIYF. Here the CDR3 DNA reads TGTGCCAGCAGTCTTCAGAACACCATATATTTT.

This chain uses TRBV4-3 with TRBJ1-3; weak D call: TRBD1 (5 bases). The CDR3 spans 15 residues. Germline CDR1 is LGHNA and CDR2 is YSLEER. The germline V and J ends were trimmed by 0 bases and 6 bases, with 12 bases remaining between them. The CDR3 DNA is TGCGCCAGCAGCCAAGATAGGGCAGGGTTAAACACCATATATTTT. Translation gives CASSQDRAGLNTIYF.

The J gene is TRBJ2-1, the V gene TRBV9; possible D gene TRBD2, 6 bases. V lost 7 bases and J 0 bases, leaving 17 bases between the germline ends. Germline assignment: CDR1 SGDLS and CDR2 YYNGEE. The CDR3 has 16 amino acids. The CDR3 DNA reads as TGTGCCAGCGGCCCCAGGGCGGGGAGCTCCTACAATGAGCAGTTCTTC. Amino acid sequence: CASGPRAGSSYNEQFF.

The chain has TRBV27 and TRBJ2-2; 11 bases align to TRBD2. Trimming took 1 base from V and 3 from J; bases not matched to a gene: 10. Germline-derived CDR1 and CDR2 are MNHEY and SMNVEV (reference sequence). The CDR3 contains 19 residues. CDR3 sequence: CASSLYGGLAGGDTGELFF. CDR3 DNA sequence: TGTGCCAGCAGTTTATACGGGGGGCTAGCGGGAGGTGACACCGGGGAGCTGTTTTTT.

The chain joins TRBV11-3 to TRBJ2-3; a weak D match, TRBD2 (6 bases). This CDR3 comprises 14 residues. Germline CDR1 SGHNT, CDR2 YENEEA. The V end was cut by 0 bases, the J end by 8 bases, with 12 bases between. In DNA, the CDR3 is TGTGCCAGCAGCTTAGACTATAGCGGTCCTACGCAGTATTTT. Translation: CASSLDYSGPTQYF.

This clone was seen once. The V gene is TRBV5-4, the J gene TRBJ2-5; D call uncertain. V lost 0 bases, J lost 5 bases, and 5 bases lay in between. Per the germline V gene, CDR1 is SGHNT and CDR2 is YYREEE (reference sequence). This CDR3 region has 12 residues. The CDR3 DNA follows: TGTGCCAGCAGCTTGGACGGGGAGACCCAGTACTTC. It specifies CASSLDGETQYF.

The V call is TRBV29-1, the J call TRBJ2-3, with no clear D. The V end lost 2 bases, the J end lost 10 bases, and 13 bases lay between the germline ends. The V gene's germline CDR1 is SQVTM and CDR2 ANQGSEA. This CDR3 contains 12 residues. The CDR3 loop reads CSVERTAGAQYF. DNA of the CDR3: TGCAGCGTTGAACGTACAGCCGGTGCGCAGTATTTT.

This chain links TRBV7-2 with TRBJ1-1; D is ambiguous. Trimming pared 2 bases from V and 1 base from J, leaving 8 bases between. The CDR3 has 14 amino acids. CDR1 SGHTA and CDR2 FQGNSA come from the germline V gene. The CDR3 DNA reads TGTGCCAGCAGCTTAACTTTCGGGAACACTGAAGCTTTCTTT. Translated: CASSLTFGNTEAFF.

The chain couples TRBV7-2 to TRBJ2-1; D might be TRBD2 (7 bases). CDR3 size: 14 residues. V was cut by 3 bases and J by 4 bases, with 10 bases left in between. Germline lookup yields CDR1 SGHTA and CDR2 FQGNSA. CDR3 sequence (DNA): TGTGCCAGCAGCTTTGGGGGGGCTTACAATGAGCAGTTCTTC. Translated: CASSFGGAYNEQFF.

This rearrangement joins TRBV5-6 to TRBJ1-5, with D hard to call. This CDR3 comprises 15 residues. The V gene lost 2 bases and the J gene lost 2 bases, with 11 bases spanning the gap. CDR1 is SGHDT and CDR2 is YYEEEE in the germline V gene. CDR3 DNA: TGTGCCAGCAGCTTCGGTTTCGGGGGCAATCAGCCCCAGCATTTT. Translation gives CASSFGFGGNQPQHF.

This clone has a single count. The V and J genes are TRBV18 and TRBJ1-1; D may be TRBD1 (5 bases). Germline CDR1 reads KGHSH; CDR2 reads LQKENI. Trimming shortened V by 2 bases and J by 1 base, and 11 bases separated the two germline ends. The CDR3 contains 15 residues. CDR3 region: CASSPVIGENTEAFF. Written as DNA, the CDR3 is TGTGCCAGCTCACCAGTTATAGGGGAGAACACTGAAGCTTTCTTT.

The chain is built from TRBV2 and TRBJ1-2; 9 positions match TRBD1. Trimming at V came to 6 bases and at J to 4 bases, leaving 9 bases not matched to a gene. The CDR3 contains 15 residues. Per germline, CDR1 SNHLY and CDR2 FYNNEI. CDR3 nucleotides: TGTGCCAGCAGCGCCGGGACAGGGCAGGGCTATGGCTACACCTTC. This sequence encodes CASSAGTGQGYGYTF.

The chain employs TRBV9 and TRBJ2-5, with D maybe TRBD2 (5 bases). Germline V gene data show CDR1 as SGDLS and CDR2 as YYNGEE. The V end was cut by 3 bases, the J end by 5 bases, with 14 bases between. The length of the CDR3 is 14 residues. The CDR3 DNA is TGTGCCAGCAGCGGGTTTCGGGGAGAGGAGACCCAGTACTTC. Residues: CASSGFRGEETQYF.

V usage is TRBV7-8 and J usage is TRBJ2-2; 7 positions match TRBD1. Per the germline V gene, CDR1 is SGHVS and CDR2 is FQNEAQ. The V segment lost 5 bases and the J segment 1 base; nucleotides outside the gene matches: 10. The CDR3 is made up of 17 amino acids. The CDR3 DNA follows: TGTGCCAGCAGCCAGCTGGCACAGGGGCTGAACACCGGGGAGCTGTTTTTT. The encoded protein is CASSQLAQGLNTGELFF.

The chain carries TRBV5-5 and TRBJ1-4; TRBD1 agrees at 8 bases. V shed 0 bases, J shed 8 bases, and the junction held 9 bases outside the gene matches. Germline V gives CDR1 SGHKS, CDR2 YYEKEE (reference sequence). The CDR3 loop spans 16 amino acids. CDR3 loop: CASSLAWTGRGEKLFF. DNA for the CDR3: TGTGCCAGCAGCTTGGCCTGGACAGGGAGAGGCGAAAAACTGTTTTTT. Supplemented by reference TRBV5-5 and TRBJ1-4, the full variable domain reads DAGVTQSPTHLIKTRGQQVTLRCSPISGHKSVSWYQQVLGQGPQFIFQYYEKEERGRGNFPDRFSARQFPNYSSELNVNALLLGDSALYLCASSLAWTGRGEKLFFGSGTQLSVL.

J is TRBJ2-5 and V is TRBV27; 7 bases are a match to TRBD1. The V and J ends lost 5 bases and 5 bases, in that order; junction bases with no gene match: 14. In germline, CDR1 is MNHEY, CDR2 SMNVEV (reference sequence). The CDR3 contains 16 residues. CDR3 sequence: CASSPRHRGRGETQYF. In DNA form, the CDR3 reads TGTGCCAGCAGTCCTCGTCACAGGGGAAGGGGCGAGACCCAGTACTTC.

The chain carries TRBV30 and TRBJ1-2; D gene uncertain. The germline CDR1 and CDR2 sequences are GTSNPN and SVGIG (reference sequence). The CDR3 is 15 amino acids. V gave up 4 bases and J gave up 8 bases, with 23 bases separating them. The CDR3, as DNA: TGTGCCTGGACACCCTTGTCTACGGGTGGTGACGGCTACACCTTC. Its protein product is CAWTPLSTGGDGYTF.

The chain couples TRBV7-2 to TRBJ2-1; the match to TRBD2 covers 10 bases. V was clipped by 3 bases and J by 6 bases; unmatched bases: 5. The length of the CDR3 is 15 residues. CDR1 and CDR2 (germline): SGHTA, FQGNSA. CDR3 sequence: CASSFPSGGANEQFF. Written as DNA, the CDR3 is TGTGCCAGCAGCTTTCCCAGCGGGGGGGCCAATGAGCAGTTCTTC.

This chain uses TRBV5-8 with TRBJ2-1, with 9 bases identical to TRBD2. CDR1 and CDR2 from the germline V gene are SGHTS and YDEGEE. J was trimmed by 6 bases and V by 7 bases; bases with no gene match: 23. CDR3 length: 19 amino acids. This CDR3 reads CASPTLRREGLIGGNEQFF. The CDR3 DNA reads TGTGCCAGCCCCACCCTTAGGCGGGAGGGCCTTATTGGAGGCAATGAGCAGTTCTTC.

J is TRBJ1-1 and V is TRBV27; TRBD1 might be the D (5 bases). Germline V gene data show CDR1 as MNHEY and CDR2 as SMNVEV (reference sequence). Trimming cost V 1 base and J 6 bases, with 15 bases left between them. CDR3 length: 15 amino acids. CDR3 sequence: CASSLWGGDAAEAFF. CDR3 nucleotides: TGTGCCAGCAGTTTATGGGGCGGGGATGCGGCTGAAGCTTTCTTT.

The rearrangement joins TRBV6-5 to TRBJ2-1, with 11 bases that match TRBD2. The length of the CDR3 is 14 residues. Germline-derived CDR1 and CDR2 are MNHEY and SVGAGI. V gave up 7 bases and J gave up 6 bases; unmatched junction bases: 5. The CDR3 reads CASTTSGITNEQFF. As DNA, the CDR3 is TGTGCCAGCACGACTAGCGGGATTACCAATGAGCAGTTCTTC.

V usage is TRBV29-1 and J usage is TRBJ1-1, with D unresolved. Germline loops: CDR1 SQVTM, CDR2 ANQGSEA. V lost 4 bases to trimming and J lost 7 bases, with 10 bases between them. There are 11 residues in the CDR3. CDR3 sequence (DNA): TGCAGCGTTGTCCGGTTGGTTGAAGCTTTCTTT. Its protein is CSVVRLVEAFF.